This TCR beta chain appears in the sequencing data of a study of shared clonotypes between healthy human individuals. Study results and caveats: Inspection by rarefaction showed sorted-subset sequencing to be incomplete despite large depth. Generation probability values for non-shared clonotypes were lower than those for clonotypes shared by all four donors.

As regards this clone: The antigen is unknown.

Sequenced by immunoSEQ multiplex PCR; TCRdb stores in-frame clones only, minus some. The sample consists of fewer than 1.6 million clones, approximately 98.5% of them appearing once. The donors, healthy adults who were HIV-negative, had experienced no recent acute infections or vaccinations. The clonotype originates from a man between 25 and 39 years old in good health. The material sequenced was naive CD4+ T cells sorted from blood. As for subset: CD45RA+ positively selected.

The CDR3 sequence is CSAGPAETQYF. The CDR3 bases are TGCAGCGCCGGCCCCGCGGAGACCCAGTACTTC. This chain connects TRBV29-1 to TRBJ2-5, with D unresolved. Germline CDR1 and CDR2: SQVTM and ANQGSEA. This CDR3 comprises 11 residues. Trimming left V 7 bases short and J 5 bases short, with 11 bases between. Variable domain in full (rest from reference TRBV29-1 and TRBJ2-5): SAVISQKPSRDICQRGTSLTIQCQVDSQVTMMFWYRQQPGQSLTLIATANQGSEATYESGFVIDKFPISRPNLTFSTLTVSNMSPEDSSIYLCSAGPAETQYFGPGTRLLVL.